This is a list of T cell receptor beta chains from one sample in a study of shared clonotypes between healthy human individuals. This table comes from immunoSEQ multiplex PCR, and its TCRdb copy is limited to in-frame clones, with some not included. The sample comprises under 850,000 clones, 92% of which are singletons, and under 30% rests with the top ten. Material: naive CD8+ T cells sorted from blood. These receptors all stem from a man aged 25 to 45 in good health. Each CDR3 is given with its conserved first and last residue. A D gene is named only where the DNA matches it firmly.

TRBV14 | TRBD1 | CASTRTGPFTGELFF
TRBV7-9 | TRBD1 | CASSAAPTGGETQYF
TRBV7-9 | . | CASSPGDHSYEQYF
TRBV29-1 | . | CSVEDRRQQETQYF
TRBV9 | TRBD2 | CASSVVASGNEQYF
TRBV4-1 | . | CASSQGYTKHYEQYF
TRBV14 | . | CASSQESARPYEQYF
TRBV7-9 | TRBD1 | CASSSRTGALLKETQYF
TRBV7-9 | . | CASSYQTGFEQYF
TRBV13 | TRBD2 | CASSLGRSGSLFETQYF
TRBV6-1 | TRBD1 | CASRDSRDRGETQYF
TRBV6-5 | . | CASSNPGGNQPQHF
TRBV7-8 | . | CASSQGLGAKGDTQYF
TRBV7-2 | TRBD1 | CASSLNRGGQPQHF
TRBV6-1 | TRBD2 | CASSVGLAVYNEQFF
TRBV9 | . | CASSVAGGVAQPQHF
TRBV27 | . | CASGQGVHEQFF
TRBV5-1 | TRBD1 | CASSYRGSGANVLTF
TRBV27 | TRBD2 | CASRTSGRAGNEQFF
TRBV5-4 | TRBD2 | CASSSPGLEETQYF
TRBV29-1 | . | CSVPGTPSTDTQYF
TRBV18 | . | CASSPSPGAYEQYF
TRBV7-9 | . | CASSSSESSYNEQFF
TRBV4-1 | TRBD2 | CASSQVLAGVLSEAKNIQYF
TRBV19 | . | CASSIVLGDGYTF
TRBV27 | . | CASRVLQGETQYF
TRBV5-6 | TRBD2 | CASRLRRGVLDTQYF
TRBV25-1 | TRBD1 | CASTGQGPRNEQFF
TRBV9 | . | CASSAPWANEQFF
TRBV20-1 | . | CSVVKGTEAFF
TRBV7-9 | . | CASSSGDRPRVEQYF
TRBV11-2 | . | CASSLEWPYEQYF
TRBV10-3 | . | CAISEFIGDSNQPQHF
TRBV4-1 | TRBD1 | CASSQRDRGFDWEAFF
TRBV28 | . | CASSFFGRGQPQHF
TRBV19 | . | CARTSLVSPYEQYF
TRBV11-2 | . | CASSYQGSWETQYF
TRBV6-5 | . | CASKGINYEKLFF
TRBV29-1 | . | CSVGDSYGYTF
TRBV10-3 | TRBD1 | CAINTGTGNGYTF
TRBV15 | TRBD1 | CATSRDRTGGTEKLFF
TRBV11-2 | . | CASSLSGQYYEQYF
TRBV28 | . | CASSWAGTYEQYF
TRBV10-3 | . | CATHSHNGYTF
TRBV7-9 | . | CASSLVLQETQYF
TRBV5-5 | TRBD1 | CASSFRDRGYEQYF
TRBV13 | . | CASSLRGFAAGELFF
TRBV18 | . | CASSPYKNTEAFF
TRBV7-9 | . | CASSLFYEQYF
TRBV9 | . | CASSVASQYAGNTIYF
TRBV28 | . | CASSLIQFHNEQFF
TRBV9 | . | CASSAAGSEAFF
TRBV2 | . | CASRTVINEQFF
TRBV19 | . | CASSTLPVGQETQYF
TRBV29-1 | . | CSVPLARDYGYTF
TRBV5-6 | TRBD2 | CASSSGLAGYNEQFF
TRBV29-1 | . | CSVDVSIGGYTF
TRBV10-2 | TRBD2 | CASSQTSADYEQYF